The rows below give T cell receptor beta chains drawn from one sample of a study of CD8 T cells in Susac syndrome. TCRdb redid the calling of the immunoSEQ multiplex PCR reads with MiXCR, one entry per CDR3 protein. The data show about 290,000 distinct CDR3 sequences, approximately 90% seen once. The source material was CD8+ T cells from PBMCs. The receptors derive from a human donor with multiple sclerosis. Each CDR3 is given with its conserved first and last residue. The D gene is left open where the match is weak. Only some rows state a clone size, as once, few, many or a class for expanded clones.

clone_size: .
d_call: TRBD2
v_call: TRBV20-1
j_call: TRBJ2-7
cdr3_aa: CSARGGGDYYEQYF
cdr3_nt: TGCAGTGCTAGGGGGGGAGGGGACTATTACGAGCAGTACTTC

clone_size: .
d_call: .
v_call: TRBV7-3
j_call: TRBJ1-1
cdr3_aa: CASSSEGPNTEAFF
cdr3_nt: TGTGCCAGCAGTTCAGAGGGGCCGAACACTGAAGCTTTCTTT

clone_size: .
d_call: .
v_call: TRBV6-2/TRBV6-3
j_call: TRBJ2-3
cdr3_aa: CASLQGGNTDTQYF
cdr3_nt: TGTGCCAGCCTCCAGGGCGGTAACACAGATACGCAGTATTTT

clone_size: .
d_call: TRBD2
v_call: TRBV30
j_call: TRBJ2-2
cdr3_aa: CARGNLGGGVTGELFF
cdr3_nt: TGTGCCCGCGGTAACCTGGGCGGGGGAGTCACCGGGGAGCTGTTTTTT

clone_size: .
d_call: .
v_call: TRBV4-3
j_call: TRBJ2-3
cdr3_aa: CASSQDELLTDTQYF
cdr3_nt: TGCGCCAGCAGCCAAGACGAGCTTCTCACAGATACGCAGTATTTT

clone_size: .
d_call: .
v_call: TRBV7-2
j_call: TRBJ1-2
cdr3_aa: CATLGEGYTF
cdr3_nt: TGTGCCACACTCGGGGAGGGCTACACCTTC

clone_size: .
d_call: .
v_call: TRBV4-3
j_call: TRBJ1-4
cdr3_aa: CASSHTEYNEKLFF
cdr3_nt: TGCGCCAGCAGCCACACAGAGTATAATGAAAAACTGTTTTTT

clone_size: .
d_call: .
v_call: TRBV4-1
j_call: TRBJ1-1
cdr3_aa: CASSHLDSYTEAFF
cdr3_nt: TGCGCCAGCAGCCATTTGGACAGCTACACTGAAGCTTTCTTT

clone_size: .
d_call: .
v_call: TRBV18
j_call: TRBJ2-7
cdr3_aa: CASSPLDGGLGDEQYF
cdr3_nt: TGTGCCAGCTCACCCCTAGATGGGGGTCTGGGGGACGAGCAGTACTTC

clone_size: few
d_call: .
v_call: TRBV6-1
j_call: TRBJ1-2
cdr3_aa: CASSPDLASDGYTF
cdr3_nt: TGTGCCAGCAGCCCGGACCTCGCTAGCGATGGCTACACCTTC

clone_size: .
d_call: TRBD1
v_call: TRBV4-1
j_call: TRBJ2-2
cdr3_aa: CASSQGPLTGQGLSGELFF
cdr3_nt: TGCGCCAGCAGCCAAGGCCCTTTAACGGGACAGGGGTTATCCGGGGAGCTGTTTTTT

clone_size: .
d_call: TRBD1
v_call: TRBV7-6
j_call: TRBJ2-7
cdr3_aa: CASSGYRGFRNEQYF
cdr3_nt: TGTGCCAGCAGCGGTTACAGGGGTTTTAGGAACGAGCAGTACTTC

clone_size: .
d_call: TRBD2
v_call: TRBV2
j_call: TRBJ2-7
cdr3_aa: CASRGGLADSYEQYF
cdr3_nt: TGTGCCAGCAGAGGCGGACTAGCGGACTCCTACGAGCAGTACTTC

clone_size: .
d_call: TRBD1
v_call: TRBV6-1
j_call: TRBJ2-3
cdr3_aa: CASSETGGAGTDTQYF
cdr3_nt: TGTGCCAGCAGTGAAACAGGGGGCGCGGGCACAGATACGCAGTATTTT

clone_size: .
d_call: TRBD2
v_call: TRBV19
j_call: TRBJ2-1
cdr3_aa: CAAGEGPLNEQFF
cdr3_nt: TGTGCTGCGGGGGAGGGTCCCCTAAATGAGCAGTTCTTC

clone_size: .
d_call: TRBD1
v_call: TRBV20-1
j_call: TRBJ2-2
cdr3_aa: CSATLGGSDTGELFF
cdr3_nt: TGCAGTGCTACCCTAGGGGGCAGCGACACCGGGGAGCTGTTTTTT

clone_size: .
d_call: .
v_call: TRBV4-1
j_call: TRBJ2-7
cdr3_aa: CASSQTRVSSYEQYF
cdr3_nt: TGCGCCAGCAGCCAAACAAGGGTTAGCTCCTACGAGCAGTACTTC

clone_size: once
d_call: .
v_call: TRBV7-9
j_call: TRBJ2-7
cdr3_aa: CASSPPQGSSYEQYF
cdr3_nt: TGTGCCAGCAGCCCACCACAGGGCTCCTCCTACGAGCAGTACTTC

clone_size: .
d_call: .
v_call: TRBV4-1
j_call: TRBJ1-5
cdr3_aa: CASSQEMQGNQPQHF
cdr3_nt: TGCGCCAGCAGCCAAGAGATGCAGGGCAATCAGCCCCAGCATTTT

clone_size: .
d_call: TRBD2
v_call: TRBV20-1
j_call: TRBJ2-3
cdr3_aa: CSASHHSGRARDTQYF
cdr3_nt: TGCAGTGCTAGCCACCACAGCGGGAGGGCCAGAGATACGCAGTATTTT

clone_size: .
d_call: .
v_call: TRBV20-1
j_call: TRBJ2-1
cdr3_aa: CSAPEQEGDYNEQFF
cdr3_nt: TGCAGTGCTCCGGAACAGGAGGGGGACTACAATGAGCAGTTCTTC

clone_size: .
d_call: .
v_call: TRBV15
j_call: TRBJ2-7
cdr3_aa: CATTLDQASYEQYF
cdr3_nt: TGTGCCACCACCTTGGACCAGGCCTCCTACGAGCAGTACTTC

clone_size: few
d_call: .
v_call: TRBV6-1
j_call: TRBJ2-3
cdr3_aa: CACRVDPDTQYF
cdr3_nt: TGTGCCTGCCGAGTTGATCCAGATACGCAGTATTTT

clone_size: .
d_call: .
v_call: TRBV4-1
j_call: TRBJ1-1
cdr3_aa: CASSRVRGGSEAFF
cdr3_nt: TGCGCCAGCAGCCGGGTCAGGGGAGGGTCTGAAGCTTTCTTT

clone_size: .
d_call: TRBD2
v_call: TRBV20-1
j_call: TRBJ2-2
cdr3_aa: CSAPLGGGNAGELFF
cdr3_nt: TGCAGTGCCCCCCTAGGCGGGGGGAACGCCGGGGAGCTGTTTTTT

clone_size: .
d_call: TRBD1
v_call: TRBV6-1
j_call: TRBJ1-6
cdr3_aa: CASSELTGAANSPLHF
cdr3_nt: TGTGCCAGCAGCGAGTTGACAGGGGCCGCAAATTCACCCCTCCACTTT